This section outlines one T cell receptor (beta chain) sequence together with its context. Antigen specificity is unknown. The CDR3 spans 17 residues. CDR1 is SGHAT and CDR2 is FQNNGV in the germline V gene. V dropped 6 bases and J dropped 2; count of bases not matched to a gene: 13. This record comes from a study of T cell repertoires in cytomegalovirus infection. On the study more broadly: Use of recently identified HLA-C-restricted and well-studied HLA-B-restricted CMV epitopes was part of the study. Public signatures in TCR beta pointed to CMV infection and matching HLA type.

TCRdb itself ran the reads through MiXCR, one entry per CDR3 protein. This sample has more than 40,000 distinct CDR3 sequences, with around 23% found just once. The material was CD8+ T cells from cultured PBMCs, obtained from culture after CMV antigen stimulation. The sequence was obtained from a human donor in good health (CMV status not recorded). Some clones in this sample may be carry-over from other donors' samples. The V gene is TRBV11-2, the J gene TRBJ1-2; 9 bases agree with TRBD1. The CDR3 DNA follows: TGTGCCAGCAGGGACCAGGGACAGGGAACCCCGAACTATGGCTACACCTTC. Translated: CASRDQGQGTPNYGYTF. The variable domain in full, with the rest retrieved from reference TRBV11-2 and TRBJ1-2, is EAGVAQSPRYKIIEKRQSVAFWCNPISGHATLYWYQQILGQGPKLLIQFQNNGVVDDSQLPKDRFSAERLKGVDSTLKIQPAKLEDSAVYLCASRDQGQGTPNYGYTFGSGTRLTVV.